This T cell receptor beta chain was sequenced during a study of shared clonotypes between healthy human individuals. The CDR3 spans 16 residues. Looked up from germline, CDR1 is MNHNS and CDR2 is SASEGT. V lost 2 bases, J lost 4 bases, and 17 bases lay in between. As regards this clone: Its antigen remains unidentified.

Study conclusions and caveats: In a few donors, around 5% of naive CD4 clonotypes appeared in common.

Roughly 200 ng DNA, 25,000 to 35,000 T cell genomes, went into each sorted-subset replicate PCR. Sequencing was performed with immunoSEQ multiplex PCR; in TCRdb, only in-frame clones are kept and a portion is missing. The sample shows about 110,000 clones, about 71% of them seen only once. Sequencing input: memory CD8+ T cells sorted from blood. Described subset: CD45RO+ cells pooled with CCR7-negative TemRA cells. The chain employs TRBV6-1 and TRBJ1-2, with a tentative D call TRBD1 (5 bases). The source is a woman in her twenties or thirties in good health. The CDR3 coding sequence is TGTGCCAGCAGTGAAACCCCCCAGGGCCCTGGCTATGGCTACACCTTC. Translated, it gives CASSETPQGPGYGYTF.